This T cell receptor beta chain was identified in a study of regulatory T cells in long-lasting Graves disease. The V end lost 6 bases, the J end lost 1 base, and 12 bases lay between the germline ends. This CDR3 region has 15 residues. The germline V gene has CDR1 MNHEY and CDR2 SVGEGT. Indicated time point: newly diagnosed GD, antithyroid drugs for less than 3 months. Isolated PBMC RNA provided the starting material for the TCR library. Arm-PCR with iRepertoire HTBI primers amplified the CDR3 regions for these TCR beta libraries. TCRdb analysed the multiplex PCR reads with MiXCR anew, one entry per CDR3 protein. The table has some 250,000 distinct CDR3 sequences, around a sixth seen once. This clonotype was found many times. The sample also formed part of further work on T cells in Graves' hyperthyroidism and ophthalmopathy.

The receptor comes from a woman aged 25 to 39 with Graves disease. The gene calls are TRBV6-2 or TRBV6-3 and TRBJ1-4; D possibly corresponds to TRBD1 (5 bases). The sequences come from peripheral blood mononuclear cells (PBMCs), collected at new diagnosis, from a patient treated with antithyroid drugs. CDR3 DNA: TGTGCCAGCAGCCTCGAGGGGAGAACTAATGAAAAACTGTTTTTT. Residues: CASSLEGRTNEKLFF.